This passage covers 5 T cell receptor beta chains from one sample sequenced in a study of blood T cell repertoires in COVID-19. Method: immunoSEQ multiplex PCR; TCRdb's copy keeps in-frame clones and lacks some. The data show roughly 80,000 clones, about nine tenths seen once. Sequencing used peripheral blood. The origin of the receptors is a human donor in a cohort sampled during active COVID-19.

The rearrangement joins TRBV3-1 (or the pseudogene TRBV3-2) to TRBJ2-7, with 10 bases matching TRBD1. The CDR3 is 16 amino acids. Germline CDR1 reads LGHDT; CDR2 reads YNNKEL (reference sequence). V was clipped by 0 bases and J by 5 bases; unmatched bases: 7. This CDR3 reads CASSQDGGQGWHEQYF. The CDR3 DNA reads TGTGCCAGCAGCCAAGATGGGGGACAGGGGTGGCACGAGCAGTACTTC.

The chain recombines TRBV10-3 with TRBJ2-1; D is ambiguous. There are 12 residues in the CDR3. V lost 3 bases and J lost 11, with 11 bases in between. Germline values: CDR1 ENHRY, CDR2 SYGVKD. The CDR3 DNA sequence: TGTGCCATCAGTGATATAGTTTACCAGCAGTTCTTC. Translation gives CAISDIVYQQFF.

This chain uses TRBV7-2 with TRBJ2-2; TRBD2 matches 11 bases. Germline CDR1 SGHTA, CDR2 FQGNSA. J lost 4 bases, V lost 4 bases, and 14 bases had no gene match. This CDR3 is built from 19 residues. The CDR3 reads CASSYPIAGGPGSTGELFF. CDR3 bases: TGTGCCAGCAGCTACCCCATAGCGGGAGGGCCAGGTTCCACCGGGGAGCTGTTTTTT.

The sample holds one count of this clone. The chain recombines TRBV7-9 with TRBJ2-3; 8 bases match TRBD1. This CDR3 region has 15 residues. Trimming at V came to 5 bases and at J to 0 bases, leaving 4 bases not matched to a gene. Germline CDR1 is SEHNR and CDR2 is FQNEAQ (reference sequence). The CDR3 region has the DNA TGTGCCAGCAGCGACAGGGGTACTAGCACAGATACGCAGTATTTT. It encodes CASSDRGTSTDTQYF.

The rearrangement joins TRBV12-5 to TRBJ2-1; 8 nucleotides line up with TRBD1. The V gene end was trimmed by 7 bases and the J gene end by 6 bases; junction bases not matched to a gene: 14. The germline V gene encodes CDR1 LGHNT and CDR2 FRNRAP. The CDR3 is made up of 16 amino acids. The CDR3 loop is CASAYLGTGVVNEQFF. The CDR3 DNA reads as TGTGCTAGTGCCTACCTGGGGACAGGTGTGGTCAATGAGCAGTTCTTC.